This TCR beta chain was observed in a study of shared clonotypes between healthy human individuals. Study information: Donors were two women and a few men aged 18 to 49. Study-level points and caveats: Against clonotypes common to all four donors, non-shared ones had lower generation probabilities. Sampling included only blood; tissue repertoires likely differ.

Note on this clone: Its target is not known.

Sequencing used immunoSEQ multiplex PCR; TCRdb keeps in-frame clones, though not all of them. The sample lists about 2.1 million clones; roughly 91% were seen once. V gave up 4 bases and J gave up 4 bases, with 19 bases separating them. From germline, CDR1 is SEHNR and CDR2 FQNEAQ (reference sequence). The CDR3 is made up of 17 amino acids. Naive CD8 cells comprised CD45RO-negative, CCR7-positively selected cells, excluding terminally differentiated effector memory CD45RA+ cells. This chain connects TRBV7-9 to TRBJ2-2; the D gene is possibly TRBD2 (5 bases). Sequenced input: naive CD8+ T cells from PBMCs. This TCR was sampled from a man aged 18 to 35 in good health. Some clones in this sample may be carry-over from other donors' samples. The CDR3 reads CASSSRAGTASTGELFF. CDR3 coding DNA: TGTGCCAGCAGCTCCCGGGCGGGTACCGCGAGCACCGGGGAGCTGTTTTTT.